One and the same sample provided the 22 T cell receptor beta chains below, sequenced in a study of blood T cell repertoires in COVID-19. Clones were read by immunoSEQ multiplex PCR, and TCRdb kept only the in-frame ones, dropping some. The sample lists hundreds of thousands of clones, around 89% seen once, with approximately 4.5% in the top ten. The specimen sequenced was peripheral blood. These receptors originate from a woman aged 25 to 39 with acute or convalescent COVID-19.

The chain joins TRBV29-1 to TRBJ1-1, with D possibly being TRBD1 (5 bases). Trimming took 5 bases from V and 2 from J, leaving 9 bases between them. From germline, CDR1 is SQVTM and CDR2 ANQGSEA. This CDR3 comprises 12 residues. The CDR3 region has the DNA TGCAGCGTTAAAGGACACAACACTGAAGCTTTCTTT. The encoded protein is CSVKGHNTEAFF.

The chain couples TRBV15 to TRBJ2-5; possibly TRBD1 for D (6 bases). CDR1 and CDR2 (germline): LNHNV, YYDKDF (reference sequence). The V gene lost 0 bases and the J gene lost 5 bases, with 13 bases spanning the gap. This CDR3 spans 15 amino acids. Here the CDR3 DNA reads TGTGCCACCAGCAGAGATGCGTACAGGGTTGAGACCCAGTACTTC. It yields the protein CATSRDAYRVETQYF.

The chain combines TRBV5-5 with TRBJ1-4; D may be TRBD1 (5 bases). CDR3 length: 15 residues. CDR1 and CDR2 from the germline V gene are SGHKS and YYEKEE (reference sequence). V was trimmed by 3 bases and J by 0 bases, leaving 9 bases between them. The CDR3 DNA reads as TGTGCCAGCAGCTCGGACACTGCAACTAATGAAAAACTGTTTTTT. The encoded protein is CASSSDTATNEKLFF. The full variable domain, its missing parts supplied by reference TRBV5-5 and TRBJ1-4, is DAGVTQSPTHLIKTRGQQVTLRCSPISGHKSVSWYQQVLGQGPQFIFQYYEKEERGRGNFPDRFSARQFPNYSSELNVNALLLGDSALYLCASSSDTATNEKLFFGSGTQLSVL.

The rearrangement links TRBV2 to TRBJ2-3, with 11 nucleotides matching TRBD2. The CDR3 runs to 16 residues. Unmatched junction bases numbered 4, after V lost 3 bases and J lost 2 bases. In germline, CDR1 is SNHLY, CDR2 FYNNEI. As DNA, the CDR3 is TGTGCCAGCAGTGAGGAACTAGCGGGGGACACAGATACGCAGTATTTT. Translated: CASSEELAGDTDTQYF.

The chain uses TRBV4-1 and TRBJ1-6; tentative D call: TRBD1 (6 bases). Trimming took 4 bases from V and 0 from J, leaving 13 bases between them. Germline V gene lookup returns CDR1 MGHRA and CDR2 YSYEKL. This CDR3 region has 17 residues. The CDR3 protein is CASSLWDTRSYNSPLHF. The CDR3 DNA sequence: TGCGCCAGCAGCCTCTGGGACACCCGCTCCTATAATTCACCCCTCCACTTT.

The rearrangement joins TRBV3-1 (or the pseudogene TRBV3-2) to TRBJ1-1; D perhaps matches TRBD1 (5 bases). The germline V gene encodes CDR1 LGHDT and CDR2 YNNKEL (reference sequence). V gave up 0 bases and J gave up 10 bases, with 12 bases separating them. CDR3 size: 13 residues. Here the CDR3 reads CASSQDGREGAFF. DNA of the CDR3: TGTGCCAGCAGCCAAGATGGCAGGGAGGGAGCTTTCTTT.

The chain links TRBV6-5 to TRBJ2-1; D is perhaps TRBD1 (5 bases). The CDR3 contains 14 residues. Trimming cost V 4 bases and J 13 bases, with 20 bases left between them. CDR1 is MNHEY, CDR2 SVGAGI, per germline. The CDR3 region has the DNA TGTGCCAGCAGTTCCTTTACTTCCAGGGATACCCAGTTCTTC. Translation: CASSSFTSRDTQFF.

V gene TRBV4-2 combines with J gene TRBJ2-3; TRBD1 might be the D (6 bases). Per the germline V gene, CDR1 is LGHNA and CDR2 is YNFKEQ. The V and J ends lost 2 bases and 4 bases respectively, with 10 bases between them. The CDR3 has 14 amino acids. The CDR3 here is CASSQNPGADTQYF. In nucleotides, the CDR3 is TGTGCCAGCAGCCAAAACCCAGGGGCAGATACGCAGTATTTT.

The V gene is TRBV18, the J gene TRBJ1-5; TRBD1 is a possible D gene (6 bases). V lost 3 bases to trimming and J lost 11 bases, with 20 bases between them. The CDR3 has 15 amino acids. In germline, CDR1 is KGHSH, CDR2 LQKENI. This CDR3 reads CASSPSQGTLRAQHF. DNA for the CDR3: TGTGCCAGCTCACCTTCCCAGGGGACCCTGAGGGCCCAGCATTTT.

On this clone: Other DNA sequences in the sample encode the same CDR3. J is TRBJ2-1 and V is TRBV5-1; the D gene is possibly TRBD1 (6 bases). V shed 0 bases and J shed 2 bases, with 6 bases lying between them. The CDR3 totals 14 residues. Germline assignment: CDR1 SGHRS and CDR2 YFSETQ. The CDR3 DNA is TGCGCCAGCAGCTTGGCAGGGGCCTACAATGAGCAGTTCTTC. Its protein is CASSLAGAYNEQFF.

V usage is TRBV5-4 and J usage is TRBJ2-7; maybe TRBD2 (7 bases). The CDR3 runs 14 residues. Trimming took off 4 bases at V and 2 bases at J, with 13 bases between the two ends. Per the germline V gene, CDR1 is SGHNT and CDR2 is YYREEE (reference sequence). The CDR3 reads CASSLLGGPYEQYF. DNA for the CDR3: TGTGCCAGCAGCCTCCTGGGGGGGCCCTACGAGCAGTACTTC.

This rearrangement joins TRBV2 to TRBJ2-3, with a weak D call TRBD1 (6 bases). With 7 bases removed from V and 0 bases from J, the gap between germline ends came to 14 bases. This CDR3 comprises 15 residues. The germline V gene encodes CDR1 SNHLY and CDR2 FYNNEI. The CDR3 loop reads CASIPNQGSTDTQYF. The CDR3 nucleotides are TGTGCCAGCATACCAAACCAGGGGAGCACAGATACGCAGTATTTT.

The chain is built from TRBV29-1 and TRBJ1-2; no reliable D call. CDR3 length: 17 amino acids. Germline assignment: CDR1 SQVTM and CDR2 ANQGSEA. Trimming stripped 0 bases from V and 0 bases from J, with 17 bases between. The CDR3 is CSVEDPGKQKTNYGYTF. DNA for the CDR3: TGCAGCGTTGAAGATCCGGGGAAACAGAAAACTAACTATGGCTACACCTTC.

V gene TRBV24-1 combines with J gene TRBJ2-7; D gene uncertain. The germline gives CDR1 KGHDR, CDR2 SFDVKD. CDR3 size: 12 residues. V was cut by 5 bases and J by 1 base, with 5 bases left in between. The CDR3 DNA reads TGTGCCACCAGTGCCGGGTCCTACGAGCAGTACTTC. Protein: CATSAGSYEQYF.

The V call is TRBV2, the J call TRBJ2-5; 14 bases align to TRBD2. Per germline, CDR1 SNHLY and CDR2 FYNNEI. The CDR3 totals 14 residues. The junction had 8 bases not matched to a gene; V was cut back by 11 bases and J by 6 bases. The CDR3 loop reads CAGSTSGGAQTQYF. CDR3 coding DNA: TGTGCCGGATCGACTAGCGGGGGGGCTCAGACCCAGTACTTC.

V and J are TRBV7-9 and TRBJ2-7, with 7 bases identical to TRBD1. Losses at the gene ends were 5 bases for V and 4 bases for J; bases not matched to a gene: 11. Per germline, CDR1 SEHNR and CDR2 FQNEAQ (reference sequence). CDR3 size: 15 residues. The DNA for the CDR3 is TGTGCCAGCAGCATAAGATCCACAGGGGTTTACGAGCAGTACTTC. This sequence encodes CASSIRSTGVYEQYF.

The chain employs TRBV10-1 and TRBJ1-1, with 11 bases aligning to TRBD1. V gave up 6 bases and J gave up 4 bases; unmatched junction bases: 10. Looked up from germline, CDR1 is WNHNN and CDR2 is SYGVQD (reference sequence). The CDR3 runs to 16 residues. CDR3 DNA: TGCGCCAGCAGAGGACAGGGGGCCCCAACGGGCACTGAAGCTTTCTTT. Translated: CASRGQGAPTGTEAFF.

Only one count was recorded for this clone. The V call is TRBV18, the J call TRBJ2-7; perhaps TRBD2 as D (6 bases). The CDR3 is 14 amino acids. V was cut by 6 bases and J by 6 bases, with 18 bases left in between. Germline CDR1 is KGHSH and CDR2 is LQKENI. The CDR3 DNA reads TGTGCCAGCTCGACCAGTGACGGGAGAGTCGAGCAGTACTTC. This encodes CASSTSDGRVEQYF.

A single count supports this clone. The rearrangement uses TRBV18 and TRBJ2-5; 8 nucleotides align to TRBD1. The CDR3 loop spans 17 amino acids. Trimming cost V 3 bases and J 2 bases; bases outside gene matches: 11. Germline V gives CDR1 KGHSH, CDR2 LQKENI. CDR3 coding DNA: TGTGCCAGCTCACCCTCCCATGGCGACAGGGGACAAGAGACCCAGTACTTC. This codes for CASSPSHGDRGQETQYF.

This sequence joins TRBV27 and TRBJ2-7; 8 positions match TRBD1. Looked up from germline, CDR1 is MNHEY and CDR2 is SMNVEV (reference sequence). V trimming: 6 bases; J trimming: 9 bases; junction bases outside the gene matches: 10. The CDR3 is 13 residues long. Here the CDR3 reads CASSNDRGVRQYF. The CDR3 coding sequence is TGTGCCAGCAGCAACGACAGGGGCGTTAGGCAGTACTTC.

CDR3 sequence reads: CASAFGTGQETQYF. Here the CDR3 DNA reads TGTGCCAGTGCATTCGGGACAGGCCAAGAGACCCAGTACTTC. The chain carries TRBV2 and TRBJ2-5; 8 bases are a match to TRBD1. CDR3 length: 14 amino acids. The germline V gene encodes CDR1 SNHLY and CDR2 FYNNEI. The junction had 7 bases not matched to a gene; V was cut back by 9 bases and J by 1 base.

The genes are TRBV20-1 and TRBJ2-1; D not certain. CDR1 DFQATT and CDR2 SNEGSKA come from the germline V gene (reference sequence). V gave up 4 bases and J gave up 7 bases, with 14 bases separating them. The CDR3 contains 13 residues. The CDR3 spells CSATDSTLNEQFF. The CDR3 DNA sequence: TGCAGTGCTACTGACTCAACTCTAAATGAGCAGTTCTTC.